Listed below are T cell receptor beta chains from one sample, sequenced in a study of shared clonotypes between healthy human individuals. Only in-frame clones appear in the TCRdb table, and some are missing; sequencing was by immunoSEQ multiplex PCR. The data show fewer than 700,000 clones, with approximately 95% seen just once and around 0.11% held by the top ten. The sample comprised naive CD8+ T cells sorted from blood. Receptor source: a woman aged 25-40 years in good health. CDR3s include the opening cysteine and the closing phenylalanine or tryptophan. The D gene is left open where the match is weak. Expanded clones get a size class; other rows say once, few or many, or leave the size out.

TRBV7-9	TRBJ1-2	-	-	CASSLGRQLGENGYTF	TGTGCCAGCAGCTTAGGCCGACAGCTCGGTGAAAATGGCTACACCTTC
TRBV28	TRBJ2-3	-	TRBD1	CASRLWTGTDTQYF	TGTGCCAGCAGACTATGGACAGGAACAGATACGCAGTATTTT
TRBV11-2	TRBJ2-7	-	-	CASSLGLASAYEQYF	TGTGCCAGCAGCCTCGGCTTGGCGTCCGCCTACGAGCAGTACTTC
TRBV14	TRBJ2-7	-	-	CASSKDRSSAYEQYF	TGTGCCAGTTCCAAAGACAGGTCGTCGGCGTACGAGCAGTACTTC
TRBV19	TRBJ2-7	-	TRBD2	CASSLAGGQEQYF	TGTGCCAGTAGTCTAGCGGGAGGGCAAGAGCAGTACTTC
TRBV19	TRBJ1-4	once	TRBD1	CASSIIQGAEKLFF	TGTGCCAGTAGTATTATACAGGGGGCTGAAAAACTGTTTTTT
TRBV7-2	TRBJ2-3	-	-	CASSLGGTDTQYF	TGTGCCAGCAGCTTAGGTGGCACAGATACGCAGTATTTT
TRBV7-6	TRBJ2-7	-	TRBD1	CASSLGTGKNEQYF	TGTGCCAGCAGCTTGGGGACAGGGAAGAACGAGCAGTACTTC
TRBV27	TRBJ1-5	-	-	CASGFRGPQHF	TGTGCCAGCGGATTTAGGGGGCCCCAGCATTTT
TRBV6-5	TRBJ2-7	-	TRBD1	CASSYEGAREQYF	TGTGCCAGCAGTTACGAGGGGGCGAGGGAGCAGTACTTC
TRBV5-1	TRBJ2-5	-	TRBD2	CASSFLAGVETQYF	TGCGCCAGCAGCTTCCTAGCGGGAGTAGAGACCCAGTACTTC
TRBV7-8	TRBJ2-6	-	-	CASSFDLGGANVLTF	TGTGCCAGCAGCTTTGATCTGGGTGGGGCCAACGTCCTGACTTTC
TRBV5-1	TRBJ2-7	-	-	CASSVDRSLSSYEQYF	TGCGCCAGCAGCGTTGACAGGTCTCTAAGCTCCTACGAGCAGTACTTC
TRBV27	TRBJ2-2	-	TRBD2	CASSLGPGLADTGELFF	TGTGCCAGCAGTTTAGGCCCGGGACTAGCGGACACCGGGGAGCTGTTTTTT
TRBV11-2	TRBJ2-7	-	TRBD2	CASSLTAGGMYEQYF	TGTGCCAGCAGCTTGACAGCGGGAGGAATGTACGAGCAGTACTTC
TRBV27	TRBJ2-5	-	-	CASSHPGETQYF	TGTGCCAGCAGTCATCCGGGTGAGACCCAGTACTTC
TRBV6-5	TRBJ2-3	-	TRBD1	CASSPGTGTDTQYF	TGTGCCAGCAGCCCCGGGACAGGCACAGATACGCAGTATTTT
TRBV4-1	TRBJ1-6	-	-	CASSQEGFRSPLHF	TGCGCCAGCAGCCAAGAGGGGTTTCGGTCACCCCTCCACTTT
TRBV7-9	TRBJ2-3	-	-	CASSLALAPTDTQYF	TGTGCCAGCAGCTTAGCTCTAGCGCCCACAGATACGCAGTATTTT
TRBV9	TRBJ1-2	-	TRBD1	CASSGGRDRVDYGYTF	TGTGCCAGCAGCGGCGGCCGGGACAGGGTCGACTATGGCTACACCTTC
TRBV28	TRBJ2-7	once	TRBD2	CASSLSSGSSSYEQYF	TGTGCCAGCAGTTTGAGTAGCGGGAGTTCATCATACGAGCAGTACTTC
TRBV15	TRBJ2-2	-	TRBD2	CATFLSGSITGELFF	TGTGCCACCTTCCTCAGCGGGAGTATCACCGGGGAGCTGTTTTTT